The 18 T cell receptor beta chains presented below share a single source sample, sequenced in a study of a mutant IDH1 vaccine in newly diagnosed glioma listed by TCRdb under 2021. Their specific antigens are unknown. The protocol used for the library was the immunoSEQ multiplex PCR assay. TCRdb limited this immuneACCESS table to in-frame rearrangements with V and J called. A share of clones is missing; checked studies link under half to unresolved V genes, and the rest is unexplained. The sample table holds 77,000 or so clones, of which roughly four fifths were seen once. The ten largest make up more than 5% of the sample. This specimen's time point label, per the study, means: week 47, end of study. Each vaccine dose was 300 ug of a 20-mer mutant IDH1 peptide in Montanide, given subcutaneously with topical imiquimod. Sequences were derived from PBMCs, sampled from a glioma patient whose treatment included an IDH1 peptide vaccine. Receptors originate from a man aged 35 to 55 with glioma.

This clone has only one observation. This sequence joins TRBV30 and TRBJ2-1; 7 bases align to TRBD1. The CDR3 loop spans 14 amino acids. The junction had 5 bases not matched to a gene; V was cut back by 6 bases and J by 0 bases. Germline loops: CDR1 GTSNPN, CDR2 SVGIG (reference sequence). The CDR3 nucleotides are TGTGCCTGCCGACAGGGCGTCTCCTACAATGAGCAGTTCTTC. This encodes CACRQGVSYNEQFF.

The chain carries TRBV27 and TRBJ2-7, with 9 bases lining up with TRBD1. The CDR3 loop spans 14 amino acids. Germline V gives CDR1 MNHEY, CDR2 SMNVEV (reference sequence). Unmatched junction bases numbered 9, after V lost 5 bases and J lost 7 bases. The CDR3 loop is CASSHRDRVREQYF. CDR3 DNA sequence: TGTGCCAGCAGTCACCGGGACAGGGTGCGGGAGCAGTACTTC.

Concerning this clone itself: One end of the junction does not line up with germline, which may come from a read error. As DNA, the CDR3 is TGTGCTAGCAGTACTGGCGGGAATGAGCAGTTCTTC. Residues: CASSTGGNEQFF. V gene TRBV7-7 combines with J gene TRBJ2-1, with D maybe TRBD2 (5 bases). Germline values: CDR1 SSHAT, CDR2 FNYEAQ (reference sequence). This CDR3 contains 12 residues.

The chain is built from TRBV4-1 and TRBJ2-4, with D uncertain. CDR1 is MGHRA and CDR2 is YSYEKL in the germline V gene. The length of the CDR3 is 15 residues. Trimming stripped 1 base from V and 5 bases from J, with 12 bases between. CDR3 DNA: TGCGCCAGCAGCCAAGCCTCGACTCCAGAAAACATTCAGTACTTC. This translates into CASSQASTPENIQYF.

Worth noting for this clone: At one boundary the junction diverges from the germline segment, which might be a read error. V is TRBV7-7 and J is TRBJ2-5; 7 bases align to TRBD1. Germline loops: CDR1 SSHAT, CDR2 FNYEAQ (reference sequence). The CDR3 loop spans 14 amino acids. CDR3 sequence: CASSPGGRRETQYF. Here the CDR3 DNA reads TGTGCTAGCAGCCCAGGGGGACGGCGGGAGACCCAGTACTTC. The full variable domain, rest sourced from reference TRBV7-7 and TRBJ2-5, is GAGVSQSPRYKVTKRGQDVTLRCDPISSHATLYWYQQALGQGPEFLTYFNYEAQPDKSGLPSDRFSAERPEGSISTLTIQRTEQRDSAMYRCASSPGGRRETQYFGPGTRLLVL.

The chain recombines TRBV6-1 with TRBJ2-1; TRBD1 might be the D (6 bases). The V gene's germline CDR1 is MNHNS and CDR2 SASEGT. The V gene lost 0 bases and the J gene lost 6 bases, with 15 bases spanning the gap. The length of the CDR3 is 16 residues. CDR3 amino acids: CASSEAVVPRGNEQFF. CDR3 sequence (DNA): TGTGCCAGCAGTGAAGCGGTAGTCCCCAGGGGCAATGAGCAGTTCTTC.

The rearrangement joins TRBV27 to TRBJ2-7; D is perhaps TRBD2 (6 bases). Between the trimmed V and J ends, which lost 3 bases and 1 base, there was a span of 10 bases. Germline assignment: CDR1 MNHEY and CDR2 SMNVEV (reference sequence). The CDR3 runs to 14 residues. In nucleotides, the CDR3 is TGTGCCAGCAGTTTTGGCGGGACGTCCTACGAGCAGTACTTC. Its protein product is CASSFGGTSYEQYF.

This chain joins TRBV7-9 and TRBJ1-1, with a tentative D call TRBD1 (6 bases). Germline loops: CDR1 SEHNR, CDR2 FQNEAQ (reference sequence). V lost 2 bases and J 1 base, leaving 11 bases between the germline ends. CDR3 length: 15 amino acids. The CDR3: CASSLQGRRNTEAFF. The CDR3 nucleotides read TGTGCCAGCAGCTTACAGGGGAGACGGAACACTGAAGCTTTCTTT.

The V gene is TRBV18, the J gene TRBJ2-3; no definite D call. This CDR3 spans 14 amino acids. From germline, CDR1 is KGHSH and CDR2 LQKENI. The germline V and J ends were trimmed by 0 bases and 0 bases, with 4 bases remaining between them. CDR3 in amino acids: CASSPPSSTDTQYF. CDR3 sequence (DNA): TGTGCCAGCTCACCACCTTCTAGCACAGATACGCAGTATTTT. The full variable domain, in which reference TRBV18 and TRBJ2-3 provide the parts outside the CDR3, is NAGVMQNPRHLVRRRGQEARLRCSPMKGHSHVYWYRQLPEEGLKFMVYLQKENIIDESGMPKERFSAEFPKEGPSILRIQQVVRGDSAAYFCASSPPSSTDTQYFGPGTRLTVL.

V usage is TRBV5-5 and J usage is TRBJ1-3; D call uncertain. Germline values: CDR1 SGHKS, CDR2 YYEKEE (reference sequence). CDR3 length: 13 residues. Trimming took off 4 bases at V and 4 bases at J, with 9 bases between the two ends. This CDR3 reads CASSHPTGNTIYF. The CDR3 nucleotides are TGTGCCAGCAGCCATCCGACGGGAAACACCATATATTTT.

This chain links TRBV5-1 with TRBJ2-2; 10 nucleotides line up with TRBD1. In germline, CDR1 is SGHRS, CDR2 YFSETQ. Trimming removed 4 bases from V and 6 bases from J; junction bases left unmatched: 6. The length of the CDR3 is 15 residues. CDR3 DNA: TGCGCCAGCAGCGCCGGGACAGGGGTGGCCGGGGAGCTGTTTTTT. Encoded protein: CASSAGTGVAGELFF.

This clone was seen a few times. This chain connects TRBV6-5 to TRBJ2-5; D is ambiguous. Judging by the DNA end, TRBJ2-7 fits better; the J call may be wrong. The CDR3 is 13 residues long. Germline V gives CDR1 MNHEY, CDR2 SVGAGI. The CDR3 DNA sequence: TGTGCCAGCAGTTACTCGAGCCGCTACGAGCAGTACTTC. This encodes CASSYSSRYEQYF.

This chain uses TRBV4-3 with TRBJ2-7; D remains unclear. V lost 0 bases and J lost 3, with 9 bases in between. Germline-derived CDR1 and CDR2 are LGHNA and YSLEER. The CDR3 runs to 14 residues. CDR3 sequence (DNA): TGCGCCAGCAGCCAAGATAACTTCAACTACGAGCAGTACTTC. It codes for CASSQDNFNYEQYF.

The rearrangement links TRBV6-5 to TRBJ2-3; 9 nucleotides align to TRBD2. This CDR3 region has 15 residues. V was clipped by 6 bases and J by 8 bases; unmatched bases: 12. Germline CDR1 reads MNHEY; CDR2 reads SVGAGI. CDR3 coding DNA: TGTGCCAGCAGCAGGGGGGGACTAGCCGGTCGTACGCAGTATTTT. This codes for CASSRGGLAGRTQYF.

The V gene is TRBV7-2, the J gene TRBJ2-7; D is possibly TRBD1 or TRBD2 (5 bases each). The CDR3 is 13 residues long. With 1 base removed from V and 4 bases from J, the gap between germline ends came to 8 bases. Germline loops: CDR1 SGHTA, CDR2 FQGNSA. Written as DNA, the CDR3 is TGTGCCAGCAGCTTAGGTGGGGGATACGAGCAGTACTTC. It translates to CASSLGGGYEQYF.

This clone was counted a single time. The V gene is TRBV28, the J gene TRBJ2-3, with TRBD2 identical over 12 bases. The trim removed 6 bases at V and 9 bases at J, leaving 13 bases unmatched. The CDR3 contains 16 residues. The germline CDR1 and CDR2 sequences are MDHEN and SYDVKM. In DNA form, the CDR3 reads TGTGCCAGCAGAGCCGGGACTAGCGGGTTCTTCCGGACGCAGTATTTT. This translates into CASRAGTSGFFRTQYF. Full variable domain (missing parts from reference TRBV28 and TRBJ2-3): DVKVTQSSRYLVKRTGEKVFLECVQDMDHENMFWYRQDPGLGLRLIYFSYDVKMKEKGDIPEGYSVSREKKERFSLILESASTNQTSMYLCASRAGTSGFFRTQYFGPGTRLTVL.

The V and J genes are TRBV18 and TRBJ1-4; D is ambiguous. The CDR3 totals 14 residues. Trimming removed 0 bases from V and 8 bases from J, with 10 bases in between. Germline CDR1 KGHSH, CDR2 LQKENI. CDR3 in amino acids: CASSPPRQAEKLFF. CDR3 in DNA: TGTGCCAGCTCACCACCGCGACAAGCGGAAAAACTGTTTTTT.

V usage is TRBV19 and J usage is TRBJ2-2, with D possibly matching TRBD1 (5 bases). The germline V gene encodes CDR1 LNHDA and CDR2 SQIVND (reference sequence). The V and J ends lost 7 bases and 0 bases respectively, with 15 bases between them. The CDR3 totals 16 residues. Here the CDR3 reads CASKPGSTPNTGELFF. The CDR3 bases are TGTGCCAGTAAACCAGGGTCCACTCCGAACACCGGGGAGCTGTTTTTT.